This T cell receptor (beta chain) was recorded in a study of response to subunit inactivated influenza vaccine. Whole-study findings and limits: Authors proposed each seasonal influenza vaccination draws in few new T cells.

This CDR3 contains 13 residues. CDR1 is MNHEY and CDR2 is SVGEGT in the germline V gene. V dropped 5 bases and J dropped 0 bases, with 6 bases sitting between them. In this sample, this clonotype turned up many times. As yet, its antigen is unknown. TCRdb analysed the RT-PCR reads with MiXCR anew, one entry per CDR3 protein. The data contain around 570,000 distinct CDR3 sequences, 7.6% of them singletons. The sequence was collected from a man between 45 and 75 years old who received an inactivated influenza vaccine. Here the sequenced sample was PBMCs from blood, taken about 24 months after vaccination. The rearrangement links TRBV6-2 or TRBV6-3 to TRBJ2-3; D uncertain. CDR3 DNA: TGTGCCAGCAGTCGGTATAGCACAGATACGCAGTATTTT. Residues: CASSRYSTDTQYF.